This entry lists 32 T cell receptor beta chains sequenced from one sample in a study of T-cell memory formation after mild COVID-19. TCRdb ran MiXCR on the 5' RACE reads and lists one entry per CDR3 protein. The repertoire holds 35,000 to 45,000 distinct CDR3 sequences, with 7.3% as singletons. Sequencing was performed on PBMCs or a T cell subset sorted from them (not recorded which). These receptors were obtained from a young man who had mild COVID-19 (a few samples of this study predate the infection). Cell type and time point are not known.

This clonotype has more than one count but fewer than ten. The chain combines TRBV20-1 with TRBJ2-7, with a tentative D call TRBD2 (5 bases). The germline gives CDR1 DFQATT, CDR2 SNEGSKA (reference sequence). Trimming cost V 6 bases and J 3 bases, with 15 bases left between them. The CDR3 consists of 13 residues. CDR3 loop: CSAIPSGYYEQYF. CDR3 coding DNA: TGCAGTGCGATTCCAAGCGGTTACTACGAGCAGTACTTC.

As to this clonotype: The junction shows a germline mismatch at one end, possibly a read error. CDR3 nucleotides: TGTGCTAGCAGCTTAGGGGGCCTAGGGCTCGGAGAGACCCAGTACTTC. This translates into CASSLGGLGLGETQYF. The chain carries TRBV7-7 and TRBJ2-5, with 7 bases aligning to TRBD1. The CDR3 consists of 16 residues. CDR1 is SSHAT, CDR2 FNYEAQ, per germline (reference sequence).

The V and J genes are TRBV20-1 and TRBJ1-3, with 7 bases identical to TRBD1. CDR1 is DFQATT and CDR2 is SNEGSKA in the germline V gene (reference sequence). V lost 5 bases, J lost 0 bases, and 4 bases stayed unmatched. This CDR3 region has 14 residues. The CDR3 DNA is TGCAGTGCTTGGGACAGAAGCTCTGGAAACACCATATATTTT. This sequence encodes CSAWDRSSGNTIYF.

The sample holds a few counts of this clonotype. The V call is TRBV15, the J call TRBJ2-1; TRBD2 is a possible D gene (5 bases). This CDR3 is built from 15 residues. The germline V and J ends were trimmed by 1 base and 3 bases, with 10 bases remaining between them. In germline, CDR1 is LNHNV, CDR2 YYDKDF (reference sequence). The CDR3 spells CATSRGSEGYNEQFF. CDR3 sequence (DNA): TGTGCCACCAGCAGAGGGTCAGAGGGCTACAATGAGCAGTTCTTC.

The chain is built from TRBV25-1 and TRBJ1-2; the D is unclear. The V and J ends lost 2 bases and 0 bases respectively, with 4 bases between them. CDR1 and CDR2 (germline): MGHDK, SYGVNS. The CDR3 runs to 13 residues. The CDR3 region has the DNA TGTGCCAGCAGTGAACAGTCTAACTATGGCTACACCTTC. Amino acid sequence: CASSEQSNYGYTF.

This clonotype showed up many times. V usage is TRBV5-1 and J usage is TRBJ2-7; D is perhaps TRBD2 (5 bases). The germline V gene encodes CDR1 SGHRS and CDR2 YFSETQ. The CDR3 runs 11 residues. V was shortened by 7 bases and J by 7 bases, with 12 bases between the two germline ends. Here the CDR3 DNA reads TGCGCCAGCGGCATAACGGGGGAGCAGTACTTC. Protein sequence: CASGITGEQYF.

The rearrangement joins TRBV5-1 to TRBJ1-3; 7 bases are a match to TRBD1. Germline CDR1 and CDR2: SGHRS and YFSETQ. The V and J ends lost 0 bases and 4 bases, in that order; junction bases with no gene match: 4. The length of the CDR3 is 15 residues. DNA of the CDR3: TGCGCCAGCAGCTTGGACAGGGGAGCCGGAAACACCATATATTTT. Translating gives CASSLDRGAGNTIYF.

The chain employs TRBV6-2 or TRBV6-3 and TRBJ1-5; TRBD1 is a possible D gene (6 bases). V lost 8 bases to trimming and J lost 2 bases, with 16 bases between them. Per the germline V gene, CDR1 is MNHEY and CDR2 is SVGEGT. This CDR3 spans 15 amino acids. The CDR3 here is CASDHRGAGNQPQHF. The CDR3 DNA is TGTGCCAGCGACCATCGGGGGGCAGGCAATCAGCCCCAGCATTTT.

A note on this clonotype: This may stem from a read error, because a much larger clone lies one nucleotide away. The gene calls are TRBV5-1 and TRBJ2-7, with 9 bases that match TRBD1. Germline assignment: CDR1 SGHRS and CDR2 YFSETQ. This CDR3 region has 14 residues. The CDR3 region has the DNA TGCGCCATCAGCGCGCTACAGGGGGCTTACGAGCAGTACTTC. Amino acid sequence: CAISALQGAYEQYF.

The sample holds many counts of this clonotype. The V and J genes are TRBV27 and TRBJ2-7; TRBD1 agrees at 7 bases. The CDR3 is 17 residues long. Germline trimming cut 6 bases from V and 2 bases from J; bases unmatched to any gene: 16. The germline CDR1 and CDR2 sequences are MNHEY and SMNVEV (reference sequence). Written as DNA, the CDR3 is TGTGCCAGCAGGGCCGGTGGGGCGACAGGGTCGGCCTACGAGCAGTACTTC. This codes for CASRAGGATGSAYEQYF.

This clonotype was found many times. The genes are TRBV7-2 and TRBJ2-3; 11 bases are shared with TRBD2. There are 16 residues in the CDR3. The V gene end was trimmed by 4 bases and the J gene end by 3 bases; junction bases not matched to a gene: 6. Germline loops: CDR1 SGHTA, CDR2 FQGNSA. CDR3 DNA: TGTGCCAGCAGCTCTCCCATAGCGGGGGGGACAGATACGCAGTATTTT. The encoded protein is CASSSPIAGGTDTQYF. The full variable domain, rest sourced from reference TRBV7-2 and TRBJ2-3, is GAGVSQSPSNKVTEKGKDVELRCDPISGHTALYWYRQSLGQGLEFLIYFQGNSAPDKSGLPSDRFSAERTGGSVSTLTIQRTQQEDSAVYLCASSSPIAGGTDTQYFGPGTRLTVL.

This clonotype was recorded a few times. This chain connects TRBV20-1 to TRBJ1-5, with TRBD1 as a possible D gene (5 bases). Trimming shortened V by 3 bases and J by 1 base, and 7 bases separated the two germline ends. The germline V gene has CDR1 DFQATT and CDR2 SNEGSKA (reference sequence). The CDR3 contains 13 residues. CDR3 coding DNA: TGCAGTGCTAGTAGGGACAGCAATCAGCCCCAGCATTTT. Protein: CSASRDSNQPQHF.

The chain employs TRBV27 and TRBJ1-4; weak D call: TRBD1 (5 bases). V was trimmed by 6 bases and J by 3 bases, leaving 8 bases between them. Germline lookup yields CDR1 MNHEY and CDR2 SMNVEV (reference sequence). The CDR3 is 13 amino acids. CDR3 coding DNA: TGTGCCAGCAGACGGGGCTCTAATGAAAAACTGTTTTTT. Amino acids: CASRRGSNEKLFF. Filled out from reference TRBV27 and TRBJ1-4, the complete variable domain reads EAQVTQNPRYLITVTGKKLTVTCSQNMNHEYMSWYRQDPGLGLRQIYYSMNVEVTDKGDVPEGYKVSRKEKRNFPLILESPSPNQTSLYFCASRRGSNEKLFFGSGTQLSVL.

This clonotype was counted at least ten times. The chain is built from TRBV3-1 and TRBJ2-3; D might be TRBD1 or TRBD2, each matching 6 bases. Germline V gene lookup returns CDR1 LGHDT and CDR2 YNNKEL (reference sequence). The V end was cut by 4 bases, the J end by 6 bases, with 17 bases between. CDR3 size: 15 residues. CDR3 coding DNA: TGTGCCAGCAGCCCGGGGGCCATCGGAAGTGATACGCAGTATTTT. This translates into CASSPGAIGSDTQYF.

V and J are TRBV9 and TRBJ1-5; D is uncertain. CDR3 length equals 14 residues. V gave up 1 base and J gave up 9 bases, with 14 bases separating them. Per germline, CDR1 SGDLS and CDR2 YYNGEE. CDR3 DNA: TGTGCCAGCAGCGTAATAGGAGGAGTGGGGCCCCAGCATTTT. It yields the protein CASSVIGGVGPQHF.

CDR3 sequence (DNA): TGCGCCAGCAGCTTGGTCGGGGGAGGAGATACGCAGTATTTT. Protein: CASSLVGGGDTQYF. The chain couples TRBV5-1 to TRBJ2-3, with D perhaps matching TRBD2 (6 bases). Trimming pared 0 bases from V and 5 bases from J, leaving 10 bases between. The CDR3 loop spans 14 amino acids. The germline CDR1 and CDR2 sequences are SGHRS and YFSETQ.

This clonotype was seen only a few times. This chain links TRBV20-1 with TRBJ1-6; D is possibly TRBD1 (5 bases). This CDR3 comprises 14 residues. The germline V gene has CDR1 DFQATT and CDR2 SNEGSKA (reference sequence). The ends were cut back, 4 bases at V and 7 bases at J, with 14 bases in the middle. CDR3 nucleotide sequence: TGCAGTGCTACCGCCCAATCAGGGAATTCACCCCTCCACTTT. Protein sequence: CSATAQSGNSPLHF.

The chain recombines TRBV5-1 with TRBJ1-2; no definite D call. V was trimmed by 5 bases and J by 3 bases, leaving 11 bases between them. This CDR3 contains 13 residues. CDR1 SGHRS and CDR2 YFSETQ come from the germline V gene. This CDR3 reads CASSFDGYYGYTF. DNA of the CDR3: TGCGCCAGCAGTTTCGACGGGTACTATGGCTACACCTTC.

This clonotype was seen a few times. The chain has TRBV28 and TRBJ1-5, with D maybe TRBD1 (6 bases). CDR3 length: 15 amino acids. With 8 bases removed from V and 4 bases from J, the gap between germline ends came to 18 bases. Germline V gene sequence: CDR1 MDHEN, CDR2 SYDVKM. The CDR3 region has the DNA TGTGCCAGCCTTGAGGGGGGCATGGGAAATCAGCCCCAGCATTTT. It is translated as CASLEGGMGNQPQHF.

The rearrangement joins TRBV5-1 to TRBJ1-3; the match to TRBD1 covers 10 bases. This CDR3 is built from 16 residues. Losses at the gene ends were 2 bases for V and 3 bases for J; bases not matched to a gene: 5. Germline V gives CDR1 SGHRS, CDR2 YFSETQ. The CDR3 bases are TGCGCCAGCAGCTTATCCGGGACAGGGGATGGAAACACCATATATTTT. Translation: CASSLSGTGDGNTIYF.

Here the CDR3 reads CASSPRLAGGKNEQFF. The CDR3 region has the DNA TGTGCCAGCTCACCACGACTAGCGGGGGGGAAGAATGAGCAGTTCTTC. The V call is TRBV18, the J call TRBJ2-1; 14 nucleotides line up with TRBD2. CDR3 length: 16 residues. The trim removed 1 base at V and 7 bases at J, leaving 3 bases unmatched. Germline V gives CDR1 KGHSH, CDR2 LQKENI.

The CDR3 is CAISPGVRDTEAFF. Here the CDR3 DNA reads TGTGCCATCAGTCCAGGGGTTCGGGACACTGAAGCTTTCTTT. V is TRBV10-3 and J is TRBJ1-1; D perhaps matches TRBD1 (6 bases). V lost 5 bases to trimming and J lost 3 bases, with 13 bases between them. CDR1 is ENHRY, CDR2 SYGVKD, per germline. CDR3 length: 14 amino acids.

J is TRBJ2-6 and V is TRBV16; tentatively, D is TRBD2 (5 bases). Germline CDR1 KGHSY, CDR2 FQNENV. The V end was cut by 1 base, the J end by 2 bases, with 9 bases between. The CDR3 is 16 residues long. CDR3 in amino acids: CASSQFLAAGANVLTF. The CDR3 bases are TGTGCCAGCAGCCAATTTCTAGCTGCTGGGGCCAACGTCCTGACTTTC.

The chain carries TRBV12-3 or TRBV12-4 and TRBJ1-2; D is unclear. This CDR3 comprises 13 residues. The V end was cut by 6 bases, the J end by 4 bases, with 12 bases between. Here the CDR3 reads CASSPDGSYGYTF. The CDR3 DNA reads as TGTGCCAGCAGCCCGGACGGAAGCTATGGCTACACCTTC.

The gene calls are TRBV28 and TRBJ1-5, with D possibly matching TRBD1 (5 bases). The CDR3 loop spans 13 amino acids. Per the germline V gene, CDR1 is MDHEN and CDR2 is SYDVKM. Trimming shortened V by 8 bases and J by 5 bases, and 13 bases separated the two germline ends. CDR3 residues: CASSWGSHQPQHF. The CDR3, as DNA: TGTGCCAGCTCCTGGGGCAGCCATCAGCCCCAGCATTTT.

This clonotype occurred a few times. This chain joins TRBV5-1 and TRBJ2-5; 8 nucleotides match TRBD2. Losses at the gene ends were 10 bases for V and 1 base for J; bases not matched to a gene: 9. In germline, CDR1 is SGHRS, CDR2 YFSETQ. CDR3 length: 14 amino acids. The CDR3 reads CASGSGGPQETQYF. The CDR3 nucleotides are TGCGCCTCGGGGAGCGGGGGCCCCCAAGAGACCCAGTACTTC.

This clonotype showed up many times. The chain couples TRBV9 to TRBJ2-4; D ambiguous. Trimming left V 4 bases short and J 1 base short, with 9 bases between. CDR1 is SGDLS and CDR2 is YYNGEE in the germline V gene. CDR3 length: 14 residues. CDR3 protein: CASSSRYAKNIQYF. CDR3 DNA: TGTGCCAGCAGCTCCCGGTACGCCAAAAACATTCAGTACTTC.

The chain carries TRBV3-1 and TRBJ1-1, with D unclear. The germline V and J ends were trimmed by 3 bases and 1 base, with 3 bases remaining between them. The length of the CDR3 is 12 residues. Germline loops: CDR1 LGHDT, CDR2 YNNKEL (reference sequence). The CDR3: CASSQQNTEAFF. CDR3 coding DNA: TGTGCCAGCAGCCAGCAGAACACTGAAGCTTTCTTT.

This clonotype was recorded at least ten times. V usage is TRBV12-3 or TRBV12-4 and J usage is TRBJ2-3, with D unresolved. Trimming took 3 bases from V and 3 from J, leaving 7 bases between them. The CDR3 is 13 residues long. The CDR3 is CASSFNPTDTQYF. CDR3 sequence (DNA): TGTGCCAGCAGTTTTAACCCTACAGATACGCAGTATTTT.

By sample share, this clonotype is medium-sized (0.01 to 0.1%). The chain has TRBV5-1 and TRBJ2-1; TRBD2 agrees at 10 bases. This CDR3 has 14 amino acids. Germline V gene data show CDR1 as SGHRS and CDR2 as YFSETQ. V lost 0 bases and J lost 10; bases outside the gene matches: 4. CDR3 sequence: CASSLATSGEEQFF. Written as DNA, the CDR3 is TGCGCCAGCAGCTTGGCAACTAGCGGGGAAGAGCAGTTCTTC.

This clonotype turned up a few times. The chain combines TRBV5-1 with TRBJ2-3; no clear D. This CDR3 spans 14 amino acids. Trimming left V 4 bases short and J 2 bases short, with 11 bases between. Germline V gene lookup returns CDR1 SGHRS and CDR2 YFSETQ. The CDR3 is CASSLATDTDTQYF. CDR3 DNA: TGCGCCAGCAGCCTTGCCACGGACACAGATACGCAGTATTTT.

This clonotype has just a few counts. The chain combines TRBV9 with TRBJ2-5; D remains ambiguous. The germline gives CDR1 SGDLS, CDR2 YYNGEE. There are 16 residues in the CDR3. V dropped 0 bases and J dropped 5 bases, with 17 bases sitting between them. Here the CDR3 DNA reads TGTGCCAGCAGCGTAGCTGGTGGATCCGTGGCGGAGACCCAGTACTTC. Amino acid sequence: CASSVAGGSVAETQYF.